Presented here are 15 T cell receptor beta chains from one specimen sequenced in a study of Graves' ophthalmopathy and Graves' hyperthyroidism. TCR beta CDR3 regions were amplified from RNA transcripts. Second-round multiplex PCR followed a first-round RT-PCR using HTBI primers. TCRdb analysed the multiplex PCR reads with MiXCR anew, one entry per CDR3 protein. The sample records approximately 210,000 distinct CDR3 sequences, around 28% being singletons. Material for sequencing was peripheral blood. The source of these receptors is a man between 45 and 60 years old with Graves' ophthalmopathy.

This clonotype has a count of ten or more. V usage is TRBV12-3 or TRBV12-4 and J usage is TRBJ2-2, with 7 bases aligning to TRBD1. V was pared by 6 bases and J by 4 bases, with 8 bases of the junction left unmatched. The CDR3 spans 15 residues. The CDR3: CASRIQGRTTGELFF. CDR3 nucleotides: TGTGCCAGCAGGATACAGGGGCGCACCACCGGGGAGCTGTTTTTT.

V gene TRBV29-1 combines with J gene TRBJ2-7; tentatively, D is TRBD2 (5 bases). This CDR3 is built from 12 residues. The germline V and J ends were trimmed by 7 bases and 1 base, with 11 bases remaining between them. Germline V gives CDR1 SQVTM, CDR2 ANQGSEA. The DNA of the CDR3 is TGCAGCGCCGGGATCGGGTCCTACGAGCAGTACTTC. Amino acids: CSAGIGSYEQYF.

This clonotype was recorded at least ten times. The chain has TRBV5-1 and TRBJ1-5; possibly TRBD1 for D (6 bases). The CDR3 loop spans 13 amino acids. Germline V gives CDR1 SGHRS, CDR2 YFSETQ. V shed 4 bases and J shed 3 bases, with 8 bases lying between them. The DNA for the CDR3 is TGCGCCAGCAGCCAGGGGCACAATCAGCCCCAGCATTTT. The encoded protein is CASSQGHNQPQHF.

This clonotype appeared many times. This chain connects TRBV20-1 to TRBJ1-1; a possible D gene is TRBD1 (5 bases). This CDR3 comprises 14 residues. Per the germline V gene, CDR1 is DFQATT and CDR2 is SNEGSKA (reference sequence). V shed 1 base and J shed 0 bases, with 9 bases lying between them. CDR3 nucleotides: TGCAGTGCTAGAGCCGGGACGGTGAACACTGAAGCTTTCTTT. Translation gives CSARAGTVNTEAFF.

This clonotype has at least ten counts. The V gene is TRBV5-5, the J gene TRBJ2-5; D perhaps matches TRBD2 (5 bases). Trimming took off 4 bases at V and 0 bases at J, with 10 bases between the two ends. The CDR3 extends over 14 amino acids. Germline assignment: CDR1 SGHKS and CDR2 YYEKEE (reference sequence). The CDR3 bases are TGTGCCAGCAGCGGGCGGGCGTACCAAGAGACCCAGTACTTC. It yields the protein CASSGRAYQETQYF.

This clonotype was detected many times. The gene calls are TRBV20-1 and TRBJ2-5; 8 bases align to TRBD2. Germline-derived CDR1 and CDR2 are DFQATT and SNEGSKA (reference sequence). CDR3 length: 15 residues. Trimming cost V 5 bases and J 4 bases; bases outside gene matches: 12. CDR3 coding DNA: TGCAGTGCTGAGTCTTACGGCGGGAGGTCAGAGACCCAGTACTTC. Translation gives CSAESYGGRSETQYF.

This clonotype has ten or more counts. The chain combines TRBV6-1 with TRBJ1-2; possible D gene TRBD1, 6 bases. The CDR3 covers 16 residues. V dropped 5 bases and J dropped 2 bases, with 18 bases sitting between them. From germline, CDR1 is MNHNS and CDR2 SASEGT. CDR3 nucleotide sequence: TGTGCCAGCAGTCGGGGGGCAGGGCGGGGAAACTATGGCTACACCTTC. This sequence encodes CASSRGAGRGNYGYTF.

This clonotype appeared many times. The J gene is TRBJ2-5, the V gene TRBV5-1, with D possibly matching TRBD2 (6 bases). CDR1 SGHRS and CDR2 YFSETQ come from the germline V gene. This CDR3 has 15 residues. Trimming pared 2 bases from V and 4 bases from J, leaving 15 bases between. CDR3 nucleotides: TGCGCCAGCAGCTTAGGACCGGGGACTGGAGAGACCCAGTACTTC. Amino acids: CASSLGPGTGETQYF.

The V and J genes are TRBV11-1 and TRBJ2-7; D gene uncertain. Trimming shortened V by 1 base and J by 3 bases, and 13 bases separated the two germline ends. Per germline, CDR1 SGHAT and CDR2 FQDESV (reference sequence). This CDR3 is built from 15 residues. CDR3 nucleotide sequence: TGTGCCAGCAGCTTAGATAGCAGCTTAGTCTACGAGCAGTACTTC. Protein sequence: CASSLDSSLVYEQYF. Using reference TRBV11-1 and TRBJ2-7 for the parts outside the CDR3, the full variable domain is EAEVAQSPRYKITEKSQAVAFWCDPISGHATLYWYRQILGQGPELLVQFQDESVVDDSQLPKDRFSAERLKGVDSTLKIQPAELGDSAMYLCASSLDSSLVYEQYFGPGTRLTVT.

V and J are TRBV29-1 and TRBJ2-7; 9 bases are shared with TRBD2. CDR3 length: 14 amino acids. The V gene's germline CDR1 is SQVTM and CDR2 ANQGSEA. The CDR3 reads CAAGGQGQLREQYF. Written as DNA, the CDR3 is TGCGCGGCGGGAGGGCAGGGCCAATTGAGGGAGCAGTACTTC.

This clonotype has ten or more counts. V and J are TRBV7-9 and TRBJ1-2; D call uncertain. This CDR3 contains 13 residues. Germline V gives CDR1 SEHNR, CDR2 FQNEAQ (reference sequence). Trimming pared 7 bases from V and 5 bases from J, leaving 14 bases between. Here the CDR3 reads CASTLAGGYGYTF. CDR3 sequence (DNA): TGTGCCAGCACCCTAGCGGGCGGGTATGGCTACACCTTC. The full variable domain, with the rest looked up from reference TRBV7-9 and TRBJ1-2, is DTGVSQNPRHKITKRGQNVTFRCDPISEHNRLYWYRQTLGQGPEFLTYFQNEAQLEKSRLLSDRFSAERPKGSFSTLEIQRTEQGDSAMYLCASTLAGGYGYTFGSGTRLTVV.

A single count supports this clonotype. J is TRBJ1-3 and V is TRBV15; a weak D match, TRBD1 (5 bases). The V and J ends lost 0 bases and 4 bases respectively, with 13 bases between them. From germline, CDR1 is LNHNV and CDR2 YYDKDF (reference sequence). The CDR3 totals 16 residues. Here the CDR3 reads CATSRDWGVLGNTIYF. CDR3 DNA: TGTGCCACCAGCAGAGATTGGGGGGTACTGGGAAACACCATATATTTT.

This clonotype was seen only once. CDR3 in DNA: TGTGCCAGCAGTTTCGCAGAGACCCCCAATCAGCCCCAGCATTTT. Encoded protein: CASSFAETPNQPQHF. V usage is TRBV12-3 or TRBV12-4 and J usage is TRBJ1-5; D remains unclear. V dropped 3 bases and J dropped 3 bases, with 12 bases sitting between them. This CDR3 has 15 residues.

Many counts were recorded for this clonotype. V usage is TRBV6-1 and J usage is TRBJ1-5; D unclear. V lost 4 bases and J lost 4, with 11 bases in between. Germline V CDR1 and CDR2: MNHNS, SASEGT. The CDR3 extends over 14 amino acids. This CDR3 reads CASSVTAINQPQHF. The CDR3 nucleotides are TGTGCCAGCAGTGTAACTGCAATAAATCAGCCCCAGCATTTT.

Many counts were recorded for this clonotype. The chain joins TRBV19 to TRBJ2-5; TRBD2 matches at 10 bases. Germline CDR1 is LNHDA and CDR2 is SQIVND (reference sequence). This CDR3 contains 18 residues. The trim removed 6 bases at V and 2 bases at J, leaving 15 bases unmatched. For the CDR3, the DNA is TGTGCCAGTAGAGACAGGTCACGGACTAGCGGAAAGCAAGAGACCCAGTACTTC. This translates into CASRDRSRTSGKQETQYF.